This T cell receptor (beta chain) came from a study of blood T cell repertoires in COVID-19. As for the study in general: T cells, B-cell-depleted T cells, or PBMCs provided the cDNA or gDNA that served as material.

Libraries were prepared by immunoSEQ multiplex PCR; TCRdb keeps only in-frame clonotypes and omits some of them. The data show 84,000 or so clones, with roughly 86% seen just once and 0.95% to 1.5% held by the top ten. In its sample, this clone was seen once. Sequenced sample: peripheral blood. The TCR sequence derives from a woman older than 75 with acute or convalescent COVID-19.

Here the CDR3 reads CASSIGSGGAGETQYF. In DNA form, the CDR3 reads TGTGCCAGTAGTATAGGAAGCGGGGGGGCCGGAGAGACCCAGTACTTC. The chain uses TRBV19 and TRBJ2-5, with 10 bases matching TRBD2. J was trimmed by 4 bases and V by 1 base; bases with no gene match: 6. The CDR3 is made up of 16 amino acids. CDR1 LNHDA and CDR2 SQIVND come from the germline V gene (reference sequence).